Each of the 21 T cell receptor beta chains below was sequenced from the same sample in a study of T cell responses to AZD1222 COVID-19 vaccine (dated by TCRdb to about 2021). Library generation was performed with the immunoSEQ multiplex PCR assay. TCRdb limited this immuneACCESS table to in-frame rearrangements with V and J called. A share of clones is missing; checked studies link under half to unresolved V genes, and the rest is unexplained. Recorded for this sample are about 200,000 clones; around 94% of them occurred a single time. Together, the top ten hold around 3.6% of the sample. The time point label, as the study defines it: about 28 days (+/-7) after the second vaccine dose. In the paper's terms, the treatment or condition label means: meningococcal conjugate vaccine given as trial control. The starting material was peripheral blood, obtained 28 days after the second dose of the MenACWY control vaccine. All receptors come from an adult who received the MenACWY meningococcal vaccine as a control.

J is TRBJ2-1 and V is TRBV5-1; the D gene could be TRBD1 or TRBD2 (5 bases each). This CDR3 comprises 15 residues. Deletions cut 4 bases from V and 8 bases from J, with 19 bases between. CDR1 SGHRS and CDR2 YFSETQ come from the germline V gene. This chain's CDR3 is CASSTDPGTFYEQFF. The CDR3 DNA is TGCGCCAGCAGCACTGACCCCGGGACCTTCTATGAGCAGTTCTTC.

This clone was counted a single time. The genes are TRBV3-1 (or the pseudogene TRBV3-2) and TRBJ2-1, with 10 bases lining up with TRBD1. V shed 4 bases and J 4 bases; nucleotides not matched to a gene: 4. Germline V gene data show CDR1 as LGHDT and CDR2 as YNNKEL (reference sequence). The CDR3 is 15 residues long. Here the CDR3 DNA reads TGTGCCAGCAGCCGTTGGACAGGGGGATACAATGAGCAGTTCTTC. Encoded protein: CASSRWTGGYNEQFF.

The DNA of the CDR3 is TGTGCCAGCTCACCGCTTCCGGGACAGGGAAGTCCTGAAGCTTTCTTT. Protein sequence: CASSPLPGQGSPEAFF. This sequence joins TRBV18 and TRBJ1-1; 9 bases map to TRBD1. The V gene end was trimmed by 3 bases and the J gene end by 6 bases; junction bases not matched to a gene: 11. The CDR3 length is 16 residues. The germline gives CDR1 KGHSH, CDR2 LQKENI. Supplemented by reference TRBV18 and TRBJ1-1, the full variable domain reads NAGVMQNPRHLVRRRGQEARLRCSPMKGHSHVYWYRQLPEEGLKFMVYLQKENIIDESGMPKERFSAEFPKEGPSILRIQQVVRGDSAAYFCASSPLPGQGSPEAFFGQGTRLTVV.

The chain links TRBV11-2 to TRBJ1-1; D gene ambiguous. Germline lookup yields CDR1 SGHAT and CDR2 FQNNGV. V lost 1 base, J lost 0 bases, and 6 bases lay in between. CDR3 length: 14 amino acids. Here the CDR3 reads CASSLGTVNTEAFF. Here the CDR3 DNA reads TGTGCCAGCAGCTTAGGAACAGTGAACACTGAAGCTTTCTTT.

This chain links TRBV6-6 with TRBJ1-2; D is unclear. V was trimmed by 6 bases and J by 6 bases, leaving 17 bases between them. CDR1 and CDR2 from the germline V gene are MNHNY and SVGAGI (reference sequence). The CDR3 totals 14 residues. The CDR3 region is CASRTLTFADGYTF. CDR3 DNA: TGTGCCAGCAGAACCCTGACCTTTGCAGATGGCTACACCTTC.

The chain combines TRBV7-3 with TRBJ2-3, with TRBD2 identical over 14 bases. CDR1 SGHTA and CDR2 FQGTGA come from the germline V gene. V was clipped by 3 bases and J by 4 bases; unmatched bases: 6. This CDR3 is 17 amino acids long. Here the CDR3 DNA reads TGTGCCAGCAGCTTGGGGACTAGCGGGAGTTGGGCAGATACGCAGTATTTT. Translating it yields CASSLGTSGSWADTQYF.

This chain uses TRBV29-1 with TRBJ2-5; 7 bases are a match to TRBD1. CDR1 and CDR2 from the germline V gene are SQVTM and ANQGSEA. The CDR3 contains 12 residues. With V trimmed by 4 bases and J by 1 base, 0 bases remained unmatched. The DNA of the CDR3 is TGCAGCGTTGGACAGGGCCAAGAGACCCAGTACTTC. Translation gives CSVGQGQETQYF.

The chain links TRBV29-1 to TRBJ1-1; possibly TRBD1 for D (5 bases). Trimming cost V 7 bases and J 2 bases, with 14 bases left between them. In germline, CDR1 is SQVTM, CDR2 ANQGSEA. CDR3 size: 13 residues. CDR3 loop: CSGTEGPNTEAFF. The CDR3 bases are TGCAGCGGTACAGAGGGGCCAAACACTGAAGCTTTCTTT.

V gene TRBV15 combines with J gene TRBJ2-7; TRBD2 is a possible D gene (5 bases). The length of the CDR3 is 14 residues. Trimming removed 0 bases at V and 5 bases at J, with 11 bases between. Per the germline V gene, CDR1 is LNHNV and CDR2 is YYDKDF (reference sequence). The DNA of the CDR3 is TGTGCCACCAGCAGAGATATGGCTAGCAACGAGCAGTACTTC. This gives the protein CATSRDMASNEQYF.

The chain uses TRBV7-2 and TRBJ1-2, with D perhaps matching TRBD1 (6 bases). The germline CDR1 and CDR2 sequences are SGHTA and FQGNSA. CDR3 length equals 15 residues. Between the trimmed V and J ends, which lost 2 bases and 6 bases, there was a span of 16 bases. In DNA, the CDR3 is TGTGCCAGCAGCTTATATAGGGGGGATTTGCATGGCTACACCTTC. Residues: CASSLYRGDLHGYTF.

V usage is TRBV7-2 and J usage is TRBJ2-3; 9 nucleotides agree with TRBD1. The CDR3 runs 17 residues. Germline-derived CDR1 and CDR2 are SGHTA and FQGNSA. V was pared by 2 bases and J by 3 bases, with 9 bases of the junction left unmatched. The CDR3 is CASSLLVTGGGTDTQYF. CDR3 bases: TGTGCCAGCAGCTTACTAGTGACAGGGGGTGGAACAGATACGCAGTATTTT.

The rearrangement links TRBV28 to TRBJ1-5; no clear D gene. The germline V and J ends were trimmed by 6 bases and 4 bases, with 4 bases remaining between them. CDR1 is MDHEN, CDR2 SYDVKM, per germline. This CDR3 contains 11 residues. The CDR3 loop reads CASSANQPQHF. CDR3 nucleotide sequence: TGTGCCAGCAGCGCTAATCAGCCCCAGCATTTT.

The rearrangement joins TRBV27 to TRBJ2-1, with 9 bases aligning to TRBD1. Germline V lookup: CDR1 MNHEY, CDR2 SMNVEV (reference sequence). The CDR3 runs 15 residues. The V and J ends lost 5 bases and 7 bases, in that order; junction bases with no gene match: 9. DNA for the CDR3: TGTGCCAGCAGTACGAACAGGGGGCGTGGGAATGAGCAGTTCTTC. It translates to CASSTNRGRGNEQFF.

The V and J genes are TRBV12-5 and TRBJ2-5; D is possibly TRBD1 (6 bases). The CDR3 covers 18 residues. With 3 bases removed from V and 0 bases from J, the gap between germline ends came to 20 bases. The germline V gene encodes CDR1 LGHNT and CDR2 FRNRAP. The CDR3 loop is CASGFRRLGHPYQETQYF. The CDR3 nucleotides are TGTGCTAGTGGTTTCCGACGCCTGGGACACCCGTACCAAGAGACCCAGTACTTC.

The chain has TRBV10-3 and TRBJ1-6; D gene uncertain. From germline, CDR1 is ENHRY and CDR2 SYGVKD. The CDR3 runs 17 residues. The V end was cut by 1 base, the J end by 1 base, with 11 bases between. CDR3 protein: CAISELLGKSYNSPLHF. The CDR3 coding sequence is TGTGCCATCAGTGAGTTACTCGGGAAGTCCTATAATTCACCCCTCCACTTT.

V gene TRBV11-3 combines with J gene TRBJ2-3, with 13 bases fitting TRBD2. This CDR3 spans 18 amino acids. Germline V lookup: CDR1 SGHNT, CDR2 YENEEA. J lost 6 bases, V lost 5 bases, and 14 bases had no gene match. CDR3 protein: CASSQTSGRASSGDTQYF. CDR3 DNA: TGTGCCAGCAGCCAAACTAGCGGGAGGGCCTCGTCTGGGGATACGCAGTATTTT.

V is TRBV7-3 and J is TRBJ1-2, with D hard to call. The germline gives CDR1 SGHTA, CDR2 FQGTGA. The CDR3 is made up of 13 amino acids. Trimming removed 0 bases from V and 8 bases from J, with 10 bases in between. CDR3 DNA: TGTGCCAGCAGCTTAACAAACGCCCACGGCTACACCTTC. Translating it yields CASSLTNAHGYTF.

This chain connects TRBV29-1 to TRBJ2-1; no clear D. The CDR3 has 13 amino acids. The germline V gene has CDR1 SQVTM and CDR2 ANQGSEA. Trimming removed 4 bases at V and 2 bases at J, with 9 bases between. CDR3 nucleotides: TGCAGCGTTGGTAAAACGACCTACAATGAGCAGTTCTTC. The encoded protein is CSVGKTTYNEQFF.

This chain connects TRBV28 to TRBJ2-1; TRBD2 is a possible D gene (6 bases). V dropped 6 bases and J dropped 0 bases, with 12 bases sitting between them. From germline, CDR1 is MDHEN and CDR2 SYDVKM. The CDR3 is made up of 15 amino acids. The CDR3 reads CASRGDSGSYNEQFF. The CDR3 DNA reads TGTGCCAGCAGAGGGGACTCGGGCTCCTACAATGAGCAGTTCTTC.

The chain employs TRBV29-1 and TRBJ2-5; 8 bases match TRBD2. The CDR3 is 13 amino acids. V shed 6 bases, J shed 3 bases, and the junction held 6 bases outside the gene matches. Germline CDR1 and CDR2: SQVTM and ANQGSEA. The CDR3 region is CSVSTSAEETQYF. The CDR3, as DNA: TGCAGCGTCTCGACTAGCGCTGAAGAGACCCAGTACTTC.

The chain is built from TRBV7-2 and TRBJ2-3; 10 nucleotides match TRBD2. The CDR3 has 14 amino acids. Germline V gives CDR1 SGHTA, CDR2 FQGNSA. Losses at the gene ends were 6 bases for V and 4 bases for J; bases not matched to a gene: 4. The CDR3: CASRQREGSDTQYF. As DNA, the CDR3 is TGTGCCAGCAGGCAGCGGGAGGGTTCAGATACGCAGTATTTT.